This T cell receptor (beta chain) was sequenced for a study of T cells after yellow fever vaccination. As for the study in general: Preparation of fractions with low cell numbers was performed using SMART-Seq v4 Ultra Low Input. General observations from the study: Only a small proportion of the clonotypes turned up in both the CD4 and the CD8 compartments, likely arising from convergent recombination. Most clones from primary vaccination were detected again post-booster (just over 95% CD4, roughly 91% CD8).

For TCR, cDNA came from 5'RACE template switching, which added a universal primer site and UMIs. TCRdb re-derived calls from the 5' RACE reads in MiXCR, one entry per CDR3 protein. The sample yields approximately 450,000 distinct CDR3 sequences, around 20% seen once. To note about this clonotype: The antigen is not known.

This sequence originates from a man between 18 and 29 years old who received the YFV17D yellow fever vaccine. This specimen consisted of PBMCs, obtained before the yellow fever booster vaccination.

The CDR3: CSGWTPGGAQYF. The CDR3 DNA follows: TGCAGTGGTTGGACACCGGGCGGGGCCCAGTACTTC. The J gene is TRBJ2-5, the V gene TRBV20-1; TRBD2 is a possible D gene (6 bases). Germline CDR1 is DFQATT and CDR2 is SNEGSKA (reference sequence). This CDR3 has 12 amino acids. The V end was cut by 7 bases, the J end by 9 bases, with 18 bases between.